The TCR beta chain described here comes from a study of T cells after yellow fever vaccination. Conversion of TCR transcripts into cDNA relied on 5'RACE template switching, which added a universal primer site and UMIs. One entry per CDR3 protein, called by TCRdb with MiXCR from the 5' RACE reads. The sample shows around 350,000 distinct CDR3 sequences, around 10% of them seen only once. To note about this clonotype: Its specificity is not known. No DNA is shown, since the ends of the CDR3 on it are uncertain; the CDR3 is the one TCRdb lists.

Overall study results and limits: The secondary response was weaker but peaked faster, day 5 versus 15. Shared CD4/CD8 clonotypes were a small share, likely from convergent recombination.

Germline lookup yields CDR1 ENHRY and CDR2 SYGVKD. The CDR3 is made up of 15 amino acids, end residues included. The V gene is TRBV10-3, the J gene TRBJ2-7; the table's D call TRBD1 went unverified against the DNA. This TCR was sampled from a young man who received the YFV17D yellow fever vaccine. This sample comprised PBMCs, obtained on the day of the first yellow fever vaccination. CDR3 region: CAISEFGQGASVPYF.